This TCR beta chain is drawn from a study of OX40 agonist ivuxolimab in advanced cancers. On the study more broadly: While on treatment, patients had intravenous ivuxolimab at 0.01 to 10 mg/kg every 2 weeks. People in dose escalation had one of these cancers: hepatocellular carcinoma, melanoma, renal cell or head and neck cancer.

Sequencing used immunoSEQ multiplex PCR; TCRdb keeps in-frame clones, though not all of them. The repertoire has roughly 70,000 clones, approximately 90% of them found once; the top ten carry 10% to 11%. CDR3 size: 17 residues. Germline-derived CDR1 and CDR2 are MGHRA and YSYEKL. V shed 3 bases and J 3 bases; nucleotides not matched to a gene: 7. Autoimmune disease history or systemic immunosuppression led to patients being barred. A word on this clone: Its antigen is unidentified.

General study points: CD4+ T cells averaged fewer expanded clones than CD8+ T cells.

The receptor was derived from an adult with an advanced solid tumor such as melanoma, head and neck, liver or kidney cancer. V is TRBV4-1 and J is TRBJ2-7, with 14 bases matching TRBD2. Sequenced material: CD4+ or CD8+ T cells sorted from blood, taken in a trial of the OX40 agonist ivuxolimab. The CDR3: CASSQFSGLAGGYEQYF. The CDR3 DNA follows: TGCGCCAGCAGCCAGTTTTCCGGACTAGCGGGAGGCTACGAGCAGTACTTC.